The 5 T cell receptor beta chains below come from one sample, sequenced in a study of T cell responses to AZD1222 COVID-19 vaccine. The method was immunoSEQ multiplex PCR; TCRdb's version includes in-frame clones alone and lacks a portion of them. The repertoire holds about 120,000 clones, with about 90% as singletons. The specimen was peripheral blood, collected 28 days after the second AZD1222 dose. The receptors stem from an adult who received the AZD1222 COVID-19 vaccine.

The chain carries TRBV3-1 (or the pseudogene TRBV3-2) and TRBJ2-2; D may match TRBD1 or TRBD2 (6 bases each). The V end lost 3 bases, the J end lost 7 bases, and 12 bases lay between the germline ends. The CDR3 is made up of 14 amino acids. Germline V gives CDR1 LGHDT, CDR2 YNNKEL (reference sequence). For the CDR3, the DNA is TGTGCCAGCAGCCAGGGGGGCCGCCGCGGGGAGCTGTTTTTT. Encoded protein: CASSQGGRRGELFF.

The rearrangement links TRBV29-1 to TRBJ2-1; 8 bases map to TRBD2. Unmatched junction bases numbered 13, after V lost 7 bases and J lost 5 bases. The CDR3 consists of 15 residues. Germline values: CDR1 SQVTM, CDR2 ANQGSEA. The CDR3 nucleotides are TGCAGCGCCGGGGGGGGACGGGCTCCAAACAATGAGCAGTTCTTC. This codes for CSAGGGRAPNNEQFF.

The chain uses TRBV19 and TRBJ1-2, with D perhaps matching TRBD1 (6 bases). The CDR3 consists of 15 residues. Trimming took 7 bases from V and 3 from J, leaving 18 bases between them. CDR1 is LNHDA and CDR2 is SQIVND in the germline V gene (reference sequence). The CDR3 sequence: CASTAGGSFYYGYTF. CDR3 nucleotides: TGTGCCAGTACCGCTGGGGGCAGTTTCTACTATGGCTACACCTTC. Full variable domain (missing parts from reference TRBV19 and TRBJ1-2): DGGITQSPKYLFRKEGQNVTLSCEQNLNHDAMYWYRQDPGQGLRLIYYSQIVNDFQKGDIAEGYSVSREKKESFPLTVTSAQKNPTAFYLCASTAGGSFYYGYTFGSGTRLTVV.

The chain carries TRBV15 and TRBJ2-1, with D possibly being TRBD1 (6 bases). CDR3 length equals 17 residues. V lost 5 bases and J 5 bases, leaving 22 bases between the germline ends. CDR1 LNHNV and CDR2 YYDKDF come from the germline V gene (reference sequence). The CDR3 is CATSVFEGVFGHNEQFF. The CDR3 bases are TGTGCCACCAGCGTCTTCGAGGGGGTCTTTGGGCACAATGAGCAGTTCTTC.

The chain uses TRBV6-5 and TRBJ1-5; 9 nucleotides match TRBD1. The CDR3 runs 14 residues. Trimming at V came to 7 bases and at J to 4 bases, leaving 5 bases not matched to a gene. CDR1 and CDR2 from the germline V gene are MNHEY and SVGAGI. The CDR3 sequence: CASKGQGLNQPQHF. The CDR3 coding sequence is TGTGCCAGCAAGGGACAGGGCCTAAATCAGCCCCAGCATTTT.